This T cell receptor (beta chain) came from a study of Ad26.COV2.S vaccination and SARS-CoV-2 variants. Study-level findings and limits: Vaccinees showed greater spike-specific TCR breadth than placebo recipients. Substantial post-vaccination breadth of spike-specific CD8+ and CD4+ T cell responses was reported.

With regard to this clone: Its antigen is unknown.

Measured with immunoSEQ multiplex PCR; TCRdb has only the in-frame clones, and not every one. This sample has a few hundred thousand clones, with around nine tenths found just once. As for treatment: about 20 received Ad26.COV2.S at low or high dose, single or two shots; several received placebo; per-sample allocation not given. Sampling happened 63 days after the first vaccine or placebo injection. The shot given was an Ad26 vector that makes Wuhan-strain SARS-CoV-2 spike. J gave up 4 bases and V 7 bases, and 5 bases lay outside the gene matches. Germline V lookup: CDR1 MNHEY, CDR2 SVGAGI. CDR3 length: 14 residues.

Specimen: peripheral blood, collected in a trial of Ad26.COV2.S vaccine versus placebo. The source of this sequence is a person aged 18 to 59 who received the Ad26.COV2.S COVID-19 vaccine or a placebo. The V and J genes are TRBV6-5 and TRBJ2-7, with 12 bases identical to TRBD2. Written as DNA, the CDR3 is TGTGCCAGCACCTGGACTAGCGGGGAATACGAGCAGTACTTC. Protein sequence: CASTWTSGEYEQYF.